The 5 T cell receptor beta chains below were found in one sample sequenced in a study of regulatory T cells in long-lasting Graves disease. As to time point: newly diagnosed GD, antithyroid drugs for less than 3 months. PBMCs were the source of the RNA used for TCR sequencing. Construction of TCR beta libraries relied on iRepertoire HTBI primers and on Arm-PCR targeting CDR3 regions. One entry per CDR3 protein, called by TCRdb with MiXCR from the multiplex PCR reads. The sample carries 350,000 to 400,000 distinct CDR3 sequences, about a sixth recorded once. These same data were also listed under a study on T cells in Graves' hyperthyroidism and ophthalmopathy.

This specimen consisted of peripheral blood mononuclear cells (PBMCs), obtained at new diagnosis, from a patient treated with antithyroid drugs. These receptors were collected from a woman aged 18-30 years with Graves disease.

This clonotype appeared a few times. The chain uses TRBV20-1 and TRBJ1-2; D is undetermined. Looked up from germline, CDR1 is DFQATT and CDR2 is SNEGSKA (reference sequence). This CDR3 has 13 amino acids. V was trimmed by 1 base and J by 4 bases, leaving 10 bases between them. The CDR3 sequence: CSARVEGAYGYTF. In nucleotides, the CDR3 is TGCAGTGCTAGAGTGGAGGGCGCCTATGGCTACACCTTC.

This clonotype has just one count. The rearrangement links TRBV29-1 to TRBJ2-1; the D gene is possibly TRBD1 (6 bases). Trimming took off 0 bases at V and 2 bases at J, with 11 bases between the two ends. The CDR3 is 15 residues long. The V gene's germline CDR1 is SQVTM and CDR2 ANQGSEA. The DNA of the CDR3 is TGCAGCGTTGAAGATCTGGACAGCCCCTACAATGAGCAGTTCTTC. Translating gives CSVEDLDSPYNEQFF.

This clonotype has a count of ten or more. One end of the junction fails to match germline, which may point to a read error. This chain uses TRBV5-1 with TRBJ2-1; tentative D call: TRBD2 (6 bases). CDR1 is SGHRS and CDR2 is YFSETQ in the germline V gene. The CDR3 sequence is 16 residues long. The CDR3 loop is CASSLEGTSLYNEQFF. In DNA form, the CDR3 reads TGTGCCAGCAGCTTAGAGGGGACTTCGCTATACAATGAGCAGTTCTTC.

The table lists this clonotype with many counts. V usage is TRBV3-1 and J usage is TRBJ2-6; D perhaps matches TRBD2 (6 bases). CDR3 size: 17 residues. Trimming pared 6 bases from V and 0 bases from J, leaving 15 bases between. In germline, CDR1 is LGHDT, CDR2 YNNKEL (reference sequence). In nucleotides, the CDR3 is TGTGCCAGCAGTGCCGGGACTTCGATCTCTGGGGCCAACGTCCTGACTTTC. It is translated as CASSAGTSISGANVLTF.

In this sample, this clonotype turned up many times. This CDR3 reads CASSEAPAGELFF. The CDR3 nucleotides read TGTGCCAGCAGTGAAGCGCCGGCCGGGGAGCTGTTTTTT. The chain is built from TRBV2 and TRBJ2-2; D remains ambiguous. Trimming pared 0 bases from V and 6 bases from J, leaving 5 bases between. Germline lookup yields CDR1 SNHLY and CDR2 FYNNEI. This CDR3 has 13 amino acids.